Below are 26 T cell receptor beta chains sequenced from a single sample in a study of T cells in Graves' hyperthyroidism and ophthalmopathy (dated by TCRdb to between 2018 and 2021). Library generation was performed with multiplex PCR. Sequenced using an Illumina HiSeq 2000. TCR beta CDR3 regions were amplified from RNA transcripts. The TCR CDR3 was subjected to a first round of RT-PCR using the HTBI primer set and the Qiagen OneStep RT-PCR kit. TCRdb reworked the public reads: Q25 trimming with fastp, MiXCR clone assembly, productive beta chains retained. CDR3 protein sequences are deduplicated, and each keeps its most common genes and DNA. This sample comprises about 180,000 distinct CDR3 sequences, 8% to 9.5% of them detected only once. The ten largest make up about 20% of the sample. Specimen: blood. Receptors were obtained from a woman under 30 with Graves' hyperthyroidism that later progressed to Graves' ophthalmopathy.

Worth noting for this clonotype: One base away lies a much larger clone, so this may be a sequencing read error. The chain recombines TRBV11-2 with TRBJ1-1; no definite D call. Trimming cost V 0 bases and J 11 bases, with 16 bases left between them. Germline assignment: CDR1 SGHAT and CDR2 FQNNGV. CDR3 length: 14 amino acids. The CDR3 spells CASSLDRITGRAFF. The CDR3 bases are TGTGCCAGCAGCTTAGATCGAATCACGGGCAGGGCTTTCTTT.

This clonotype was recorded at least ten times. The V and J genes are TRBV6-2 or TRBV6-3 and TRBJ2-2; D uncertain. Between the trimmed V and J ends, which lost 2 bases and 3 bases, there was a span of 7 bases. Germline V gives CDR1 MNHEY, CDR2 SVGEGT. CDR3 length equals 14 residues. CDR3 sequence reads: CASSYTAYTGELFF. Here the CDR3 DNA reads TGTGCCAGCAGTTACACGGCCTACACCGGGGAGCTGTTTTTT.

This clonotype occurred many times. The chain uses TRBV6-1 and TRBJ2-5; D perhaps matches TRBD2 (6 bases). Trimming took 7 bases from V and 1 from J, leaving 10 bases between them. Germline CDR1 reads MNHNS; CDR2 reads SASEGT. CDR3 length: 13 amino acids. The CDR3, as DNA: TGTGCCAGCACGATGGGGGGCCAAGAGACCCAGTACTTC. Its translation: CASTMGGQETQYF.

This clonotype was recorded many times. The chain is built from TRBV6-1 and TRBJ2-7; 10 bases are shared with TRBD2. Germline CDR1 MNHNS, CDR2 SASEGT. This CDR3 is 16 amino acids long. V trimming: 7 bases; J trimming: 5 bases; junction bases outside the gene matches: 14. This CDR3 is CASMGLATRQGNEQYF. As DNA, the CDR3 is TGTGCCAGCATGGGACTAGCGACTAGACAAGGGAACGAGCAGTACTTC.

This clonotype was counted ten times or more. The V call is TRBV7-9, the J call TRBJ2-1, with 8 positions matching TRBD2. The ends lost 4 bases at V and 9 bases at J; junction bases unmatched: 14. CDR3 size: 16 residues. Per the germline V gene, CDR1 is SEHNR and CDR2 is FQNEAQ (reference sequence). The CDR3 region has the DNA TGTGCCAGCAGCTCGCCCCGCGGGAGGTTGATAAGTGAGCAGTTCTTC. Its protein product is CASSSPRGRLISEQFF.

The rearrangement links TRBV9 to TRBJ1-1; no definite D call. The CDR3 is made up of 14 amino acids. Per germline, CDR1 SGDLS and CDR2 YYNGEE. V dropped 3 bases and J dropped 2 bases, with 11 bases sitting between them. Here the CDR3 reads CASSDPSGNTEAFF. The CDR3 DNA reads TGTGCCAGCAGCGATCCATCGGGCAACACTGAAGCTTTCTTT.

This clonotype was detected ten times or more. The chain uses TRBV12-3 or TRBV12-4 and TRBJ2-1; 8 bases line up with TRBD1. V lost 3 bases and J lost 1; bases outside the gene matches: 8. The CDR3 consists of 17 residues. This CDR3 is CASSFGSGGSSYNEQFF. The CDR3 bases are TGTGCCAGCAGTTTTGGTTCAGGGGGCAGTTCCTACAATGAGCAGTTCTTC.

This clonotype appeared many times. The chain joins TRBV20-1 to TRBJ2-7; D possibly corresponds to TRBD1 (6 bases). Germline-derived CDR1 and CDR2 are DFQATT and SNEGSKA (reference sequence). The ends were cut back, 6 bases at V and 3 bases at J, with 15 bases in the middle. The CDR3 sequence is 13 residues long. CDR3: CSARTGTGYEQYF. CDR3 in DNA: TGCAGTGCCAGAACAGGGACGGGCTACGAGCAGTACTTC.

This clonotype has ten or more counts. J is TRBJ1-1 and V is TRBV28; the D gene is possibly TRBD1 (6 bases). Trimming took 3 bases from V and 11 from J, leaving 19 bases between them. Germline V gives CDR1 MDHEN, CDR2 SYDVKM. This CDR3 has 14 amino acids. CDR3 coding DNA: TGTGCCAGCAGTTTTCATCAATCACAGGGTTGGGCTTTCTTT. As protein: CASSFHQSQGWAFF.

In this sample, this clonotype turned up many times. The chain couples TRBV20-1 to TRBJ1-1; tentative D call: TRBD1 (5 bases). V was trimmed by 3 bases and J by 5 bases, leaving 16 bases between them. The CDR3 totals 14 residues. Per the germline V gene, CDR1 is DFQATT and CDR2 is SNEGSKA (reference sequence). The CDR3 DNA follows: TGCAGTGCTAGCGAGGGTGGGGCTGGGACTGAAGCTTTCTTT. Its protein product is CSASEGGAGTEAFF.

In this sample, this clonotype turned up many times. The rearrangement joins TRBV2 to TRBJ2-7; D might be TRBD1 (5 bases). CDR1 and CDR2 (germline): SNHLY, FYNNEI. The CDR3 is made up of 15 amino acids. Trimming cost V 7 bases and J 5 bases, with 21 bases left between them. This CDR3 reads CASIPLDRQGHEQYF. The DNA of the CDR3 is TGTGCCAGCATCCCTCTTGATCGGCAGGGCCACGAGCAGTACTTC.

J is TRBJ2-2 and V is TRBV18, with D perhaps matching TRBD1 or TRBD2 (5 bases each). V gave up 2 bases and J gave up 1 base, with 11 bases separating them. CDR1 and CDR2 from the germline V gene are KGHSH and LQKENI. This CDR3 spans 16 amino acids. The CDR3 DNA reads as TGTGCCAGCTCACCATTCGGGACCCTGAACACCGGGGAGCTGTTTTTT. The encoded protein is CASSPFGTLNTGELFF. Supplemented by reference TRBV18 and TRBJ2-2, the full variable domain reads NAGVMQNPRHLVRRRGQEARLRCSPMKGHSHVYWYRQLPEEGLKFMVYLQKENIIDESGMPKERFSAEFPKEGPSILRIQQVVRGDSAAYFCASSPFGTLNTGELFFGEGSRLTVL.

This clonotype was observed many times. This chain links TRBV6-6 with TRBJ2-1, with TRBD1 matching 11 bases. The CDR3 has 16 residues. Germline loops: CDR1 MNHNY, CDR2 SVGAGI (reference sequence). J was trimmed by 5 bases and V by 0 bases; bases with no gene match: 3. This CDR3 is CASSYSWDRGDNEQFF. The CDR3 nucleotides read TGTGCCAGCAGTTACTCGTGGGACAGGGGGGACAATGAGCAGTTCTTC.

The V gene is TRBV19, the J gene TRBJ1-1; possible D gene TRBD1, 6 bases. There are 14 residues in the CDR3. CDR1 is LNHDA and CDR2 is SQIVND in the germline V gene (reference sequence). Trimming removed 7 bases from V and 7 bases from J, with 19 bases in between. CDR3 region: CASNNQGTLFEAFF. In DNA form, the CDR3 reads TGTGCCAGTAACAATCAGGGGACACTTTTTGAAGCTTTCTTT.

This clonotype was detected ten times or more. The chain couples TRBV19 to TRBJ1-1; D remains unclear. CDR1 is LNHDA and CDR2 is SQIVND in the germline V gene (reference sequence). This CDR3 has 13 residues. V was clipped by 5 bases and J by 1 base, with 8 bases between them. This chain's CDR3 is CASSQQRNTEAFF. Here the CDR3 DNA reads TGTGCCAGTAGTCAACAGAGGAACACTGAAGCTTTCTTT.

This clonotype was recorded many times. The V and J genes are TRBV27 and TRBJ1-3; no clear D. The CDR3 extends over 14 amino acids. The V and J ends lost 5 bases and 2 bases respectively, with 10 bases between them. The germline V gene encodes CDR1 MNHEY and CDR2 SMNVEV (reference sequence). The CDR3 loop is CASSASIPGNTIYF. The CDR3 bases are TGTGCCAGCAGTGCCTCGATACCTGGAAACACCATATATTTT.

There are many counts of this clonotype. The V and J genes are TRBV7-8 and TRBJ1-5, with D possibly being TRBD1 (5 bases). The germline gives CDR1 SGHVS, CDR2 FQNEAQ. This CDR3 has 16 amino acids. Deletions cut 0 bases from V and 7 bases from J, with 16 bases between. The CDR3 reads CASSLAPGTLIQPQHF. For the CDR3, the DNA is TGTGCCAGCAGCTTAGCGCCCGGGACGCTAATACAGCCCCAGCATTTT.

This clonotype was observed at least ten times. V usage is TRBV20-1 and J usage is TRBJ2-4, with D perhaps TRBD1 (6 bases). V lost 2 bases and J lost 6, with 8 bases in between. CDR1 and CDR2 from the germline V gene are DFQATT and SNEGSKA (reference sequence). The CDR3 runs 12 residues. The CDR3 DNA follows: TGCAGTGCTAGACAGGGGCCAAACATTCAGTACTTC. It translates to CSARQGPNIQYF.

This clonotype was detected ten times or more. The CDR3 bases are TGTGCCAGCAGTGAACTGGGGACTAGCGGGTTGGTCTACAATGAGCAGTTCTTC. This gives the protein CASSELGTSGLVYNEQFF. The J gene is TRBJ2-1, the V gene TRBV2, with 12 bases fitting TRBD2. The CDR3 sequence is 18 residues long. The germline V gene has CDR1 SNHLY and CDR2 FYNNEI. The junction had 8 bases not matched to a gene; V was cut back by 2 bases and J by 3 bases.

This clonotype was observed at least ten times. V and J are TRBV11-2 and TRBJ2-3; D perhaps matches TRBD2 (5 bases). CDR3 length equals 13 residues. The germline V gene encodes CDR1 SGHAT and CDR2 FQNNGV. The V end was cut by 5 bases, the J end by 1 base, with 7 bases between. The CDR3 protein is CASSQEGTDTQYF. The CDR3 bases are TGTGCCAGCAGCCAGGAGGGCACAGATACGCAGTATTTT.

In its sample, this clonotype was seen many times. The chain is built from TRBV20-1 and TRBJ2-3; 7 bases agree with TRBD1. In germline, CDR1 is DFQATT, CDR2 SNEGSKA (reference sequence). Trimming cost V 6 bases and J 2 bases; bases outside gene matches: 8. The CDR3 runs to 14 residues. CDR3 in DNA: TGCAGTGCATTCGGGACAGACAACACAGATACGCAGTATTTT. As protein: CSAFGTDNTDTQYF.

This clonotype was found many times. DNA for the CDR3: TGCAGTGCCCACAGGGGGGTATCCTTAAACTACGAGCAGTACTTC. Translation gives CSAHRGVSLNYEQYF. V gene TRBV20-1 combines with J gene TRBJ2-7; 8 bases agree with TRBD1. V shed 6 bases, J shed 3 bases, and the junction held 13 bases outside the gene matches. Germline assignment: CDR1 DFQATT and CDR2 SNEGSKA (reference sequence). The CDR3 extends over 15 amino acids.

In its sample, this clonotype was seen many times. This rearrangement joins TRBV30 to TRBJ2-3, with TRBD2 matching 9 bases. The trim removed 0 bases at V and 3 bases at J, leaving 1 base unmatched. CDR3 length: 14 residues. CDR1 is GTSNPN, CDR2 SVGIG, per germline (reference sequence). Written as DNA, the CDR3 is TGTGCCTGGAGTGTTAGCGGGAGTACAGATACGCAGTATTTT. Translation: CAWSVSGSTDTQYF.

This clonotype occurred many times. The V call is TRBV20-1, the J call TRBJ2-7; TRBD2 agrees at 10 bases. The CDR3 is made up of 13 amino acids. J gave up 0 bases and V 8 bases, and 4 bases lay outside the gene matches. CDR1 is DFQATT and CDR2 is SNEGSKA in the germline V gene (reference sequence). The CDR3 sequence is CSPLAGDSYEQYF. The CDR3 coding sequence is TGCAGTCCCCTAGCGGGGGACTCCTACGAGCAGTACTTC.

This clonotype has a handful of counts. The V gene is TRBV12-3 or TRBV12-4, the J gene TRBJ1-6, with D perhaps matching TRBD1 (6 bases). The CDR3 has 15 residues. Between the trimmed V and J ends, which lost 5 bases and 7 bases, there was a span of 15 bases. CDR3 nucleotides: TGTGCCAGCAGTCAAACAGGGTTGGGAAATTCACCCCTCCACTTT. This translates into CASSQTGLGNSPLHF.

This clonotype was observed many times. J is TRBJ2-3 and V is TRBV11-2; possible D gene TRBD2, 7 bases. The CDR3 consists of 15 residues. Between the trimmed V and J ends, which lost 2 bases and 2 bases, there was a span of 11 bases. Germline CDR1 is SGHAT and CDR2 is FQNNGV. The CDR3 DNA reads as TGTGCCAGCAGCTTATGGGGGGGCGTCACAGATACGCAGTATTTT. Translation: CASSLWGGVTDTQYF.